This is a list of T cell receptor beta chains from one sample in a study of blood T cell repertoires in COVID-19. Generated by immunoSEQ multiplex PCR, the TCRdb table keeps only in-frame clones and is missing some. The sample holds some 46,000 clones, roughly 82% seen once. The specimen was peripheral blood. All receptors come from a woman aged 60-75 years with acute or convalescent COVID-19. Both conserved end residues are part of each CDR3.

length	V	CDR3
15	TRBV9	CASPEKDSTSYEQYF
13	TRBV12-3/TRBV12-4	CASSFQGDSPLHF
15	TRBV6-1	CASSEPHGLNEKLFF
12	TRBV30	CAALAGANEQFF
16	TRBV10-3	CAISEKIAGGRYEQYF
18	TRBV3-1/TRBV3-2	CASSQVRWGAGGANVLTF
13	TRBV10-3	CAISATQGPEQYF
13	TRBV5-1	CASSLEGGDTQYF
16	TRBV11-3	CASSSSSSGGAYEQFF
16	TRBV18	CASSPPGQMRTGELFF
15	TRBV6-2/TRBV6-3	CASSYSWASNQPQHF